The text below deals with one T cell receptor beta chain. This clone was detected once. Its antigen is unknown. Base qualities are missing; no much larger clone stands one base away. The immunoSEQ Assay, a bias-controlled multiplex PCR, was used to amplify TCRbeta CDR3 regions from genomic DNA. The original methods were these. The number of nucleated cells in each sample was estimated from the amplification of reference gene primers within the assay. To quantify the absolute abundance of each unique TCRbeta CDR3 rearrangement, sequence reads were collapsed and filtered. For each sample, productive Simpson clonality was calculated as the square root of Simpson's diversity index across productive rearrangements. The clones in this table, taken by TCRdb from immuneACCESS, are in-frame only. Not every clone is retained; where verified, under half of the shortfall comes from an unresolved V gene, and the cause of the rest is unknown. The DNA gave D and trimming, while V, J and clone size come from that table. The sample table shows around 170,000 clones, and 85% to 90% are seen once. The ten biggest clones cover 5.5% to 7% of the sample.

The collaborating institutions used their own protocols to collect whole blood in K2EDTA tubes. Collaborator samples were shipped for TCRbeta analysis as frozen whole blood, isolated PBMCs, or DNA extracted from either sample type. The source of the sample is a study of blood T cell repertoires in COVID-19 (dated by TCRdb to about 2020). Study-wide context: Samples covering the acute and convalescent phases of COVID-19 were provided by collaborators in the United States, Italy and Spain. The prospective study material was composed of cDNA or gDNA derived from T cells, B-cell-depleted T cells, or PBMCs. Subjects who had been exposed to COVID-19, were actively infected with it, or had recovered from it provided the deeply sampled blood TCRbeta repertoires that made up the dataset. The repertoires were made available in a free public database intended to serve as a resource for research on the immune response to SARS-CoV-2. Samples were obtained from the ongoing ImmuneRACE study (first 160 participants) and from over 1,000 subjects provided by 6 global collaborators. A de-identified subject ID, COVID-19 status, age in years and sex were almost always included in the sample metadata. Where available, HLA class I and class II types were taken from metadata supplied by the sample provider and were not determined by assay-based typing. Summary of the overall study and its limitations: The quantity of clinical and demographic metadata differed by source and by participant and was supplied without curation.

The receptor comes from a man aged 50-59 years with active or convalescent COVID-19. Sequencing used peripheral blood.

The DNA sequence reads TGCGCCAGCAGCCTGGACAACGAGCGAGCCCTCCACTTT. Its protein product is CASSLDNERALHF. The rearrangement combines TRBV5-1 with TRBJ1-6; a tentative D call is TRBD1 (5 bases match). From cysteine to phenylalanine, the CDR3 is 13 amino acids long. Here the CDR3 DNA is all that survives: 39 bases in frame from base 1. Cut back by 4 bases and 14 bases, the V and J ends lie 16 bases apart. The germline V gene gives CDR1 as SGHRS and CDR2 as YFSETQ.